The sequence of this TCR beta chain was determined in a study of T cells after yellow fever vaccination. Study-level findings and limits: The secondary response peaked faster, at day 5 versus 15, but was weaker. The booster saw the reappearance of most primary-vaccination clones (approximately 97% CD4, 80% to 90% CD8). Abundant clonotypes (contaminants from the bulk population) could be present in FACS-sorted repertoires.

This clonotype showed up many times. Antigen specificity is unknown. The CDR3 is 13 amino acids. CDR1 and CDR2 (germline): MNHNS, SASEGT. After removal of 4 bases from V and 12 bases from J, the junction contained 7 bases not matched to a gene. TCRdb re-derived calls from the 5' RACE reads in MiXCR, one entry per CDR3 protein. The sample includes fewer than 350,000 distinct CDR3 sequences, approximately 3.8% of them seen just once. The V and J genes are TRBV6-1 and TRBJ2-3; the match to TRBD2 covers 10 bases. The source of this sequence is a man between 18 and 35 years old who received the YFV17D yellow fever vaccine. This specimen was PBMCs, taken on the day of the yellow fever booster vaccination. The CDR3 region is CASSGVLAGGQYF. The CDR3 region has the DNA TGTGCCAGCAGTGGCGTATTAGCGGGGGGACAGTATTTT.